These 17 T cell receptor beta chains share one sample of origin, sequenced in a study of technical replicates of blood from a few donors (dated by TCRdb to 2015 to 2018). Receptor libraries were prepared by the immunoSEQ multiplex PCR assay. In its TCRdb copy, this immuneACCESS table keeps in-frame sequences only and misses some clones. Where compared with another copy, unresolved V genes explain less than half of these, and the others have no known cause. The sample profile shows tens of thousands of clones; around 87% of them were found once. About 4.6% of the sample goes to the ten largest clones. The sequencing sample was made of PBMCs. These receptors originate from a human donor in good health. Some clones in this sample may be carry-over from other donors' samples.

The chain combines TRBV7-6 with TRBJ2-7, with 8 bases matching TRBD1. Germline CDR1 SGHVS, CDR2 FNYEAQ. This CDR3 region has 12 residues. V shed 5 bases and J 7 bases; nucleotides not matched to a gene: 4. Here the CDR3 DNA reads TGTGCCAGCAGCACCGACAGGGGAGAGCAGTACTTC. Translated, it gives CASSTDRGEQYF.

CDR3 in amino acids: CASSNRSLAGEGKQYF. As DNA, the CDR3 is TGTGCCAGCAGTAATCGCTCACTAGCGGGGGAAGGAAAGCAGTACTTC. The chain links TRBV21-1 to TRBJ2-7; TRBD2 is taken as the D call from the table, unchecked against the DNA. TRBV21-1 is a pseudogene segment. This CDR3 is 16 amino acids long.

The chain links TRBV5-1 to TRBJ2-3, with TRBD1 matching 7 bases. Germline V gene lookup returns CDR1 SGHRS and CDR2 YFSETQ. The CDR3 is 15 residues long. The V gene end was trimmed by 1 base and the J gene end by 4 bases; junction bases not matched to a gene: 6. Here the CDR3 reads CASSLRAGGSDTQYF. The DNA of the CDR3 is TGCGCCAGCAGCTTGAGGGCAGGGGGTTCAGATACGCAGTATTTT.

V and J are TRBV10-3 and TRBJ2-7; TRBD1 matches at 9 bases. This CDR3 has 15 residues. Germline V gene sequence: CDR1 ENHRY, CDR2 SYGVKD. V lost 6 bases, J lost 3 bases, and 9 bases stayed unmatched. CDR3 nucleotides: TGTGCCATCAGCCCCCGGGACAGGGTGGGCTACGAGCAGTACTTC. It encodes CAISPRDRVGYEQYF.

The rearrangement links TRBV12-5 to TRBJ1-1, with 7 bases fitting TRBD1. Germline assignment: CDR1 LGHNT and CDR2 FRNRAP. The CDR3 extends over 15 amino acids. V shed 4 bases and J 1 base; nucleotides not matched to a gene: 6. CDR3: CASGWTGLKNTEAFF. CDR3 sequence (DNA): TGTGCTAGTGGTTGGACAGGTCTAAAGAACACTGAAGCTTTCTTT.

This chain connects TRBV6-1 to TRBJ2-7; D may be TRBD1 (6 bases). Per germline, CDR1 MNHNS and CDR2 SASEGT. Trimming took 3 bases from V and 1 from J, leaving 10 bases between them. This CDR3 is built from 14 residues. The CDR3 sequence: CASSDFRGSYEQYF. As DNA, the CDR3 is TGTGCCAGCAGTGATTTCAGGGGATCCTACGAGCAGTACTTC.

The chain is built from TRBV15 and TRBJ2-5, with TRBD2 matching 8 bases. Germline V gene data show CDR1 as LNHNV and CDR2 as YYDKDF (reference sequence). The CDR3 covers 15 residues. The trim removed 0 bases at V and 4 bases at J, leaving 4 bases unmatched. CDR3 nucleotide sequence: TGTGCCACCAGCAGAGACCGGACTAGCCGAGAGACCCAGTACTTC. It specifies CATSRDRTSRETQYF.

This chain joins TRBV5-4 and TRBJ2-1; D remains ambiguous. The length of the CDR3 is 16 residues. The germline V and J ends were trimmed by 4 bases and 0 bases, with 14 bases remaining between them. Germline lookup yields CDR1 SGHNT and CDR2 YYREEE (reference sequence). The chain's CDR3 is CASSERLSPSYNEQFF. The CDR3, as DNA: TGTGCCAGCAGCGAAAGACTGAGCCCCTCCTACAATGAGCAGTTCTTC. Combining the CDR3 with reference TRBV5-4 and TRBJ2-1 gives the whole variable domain ETGVTQSPTHLIKTRGQQVTLRCSSQSGHNTVSWYQQALGQGPQFIFQYYREEENGRGNFPPRFSGLQFPNYSSELNVNALELDDSALYLCASSERLSPSYNEQFFGPGTRLTVL.

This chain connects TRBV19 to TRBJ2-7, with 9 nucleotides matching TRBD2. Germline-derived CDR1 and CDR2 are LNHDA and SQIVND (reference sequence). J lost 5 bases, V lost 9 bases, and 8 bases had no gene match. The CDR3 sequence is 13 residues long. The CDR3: CARMKRGAHEQYF. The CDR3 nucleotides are TGTGCCAGGATGAAGCGGGGGGCCCACGAGCAGTACTTC.

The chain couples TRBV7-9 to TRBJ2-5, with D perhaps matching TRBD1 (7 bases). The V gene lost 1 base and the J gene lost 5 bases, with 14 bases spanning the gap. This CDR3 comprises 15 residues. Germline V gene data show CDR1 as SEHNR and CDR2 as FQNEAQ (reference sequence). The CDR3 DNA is TGTGCCAGCAGCTTAGTAGCGACAGGGAGGGAGACCCAGTACTTC. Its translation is CASSLVATGRETQYF.

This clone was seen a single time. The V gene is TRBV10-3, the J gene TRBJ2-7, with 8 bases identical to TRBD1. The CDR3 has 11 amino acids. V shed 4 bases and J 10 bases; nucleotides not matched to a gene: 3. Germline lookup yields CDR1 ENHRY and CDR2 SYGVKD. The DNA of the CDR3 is TGTGCCATCAGTGCTGACAGGGGCCAGTACTTC. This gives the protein CAISADRGQYF.

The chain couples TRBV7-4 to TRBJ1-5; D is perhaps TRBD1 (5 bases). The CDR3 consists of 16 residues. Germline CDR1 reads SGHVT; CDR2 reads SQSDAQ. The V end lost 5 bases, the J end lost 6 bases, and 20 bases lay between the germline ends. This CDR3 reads CASSQTLDGTRQPQHF. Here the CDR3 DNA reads TGTGCCAGCAGCCAAACCCTGGACGGGACTCGTCAGCCCCAGCATTTT.

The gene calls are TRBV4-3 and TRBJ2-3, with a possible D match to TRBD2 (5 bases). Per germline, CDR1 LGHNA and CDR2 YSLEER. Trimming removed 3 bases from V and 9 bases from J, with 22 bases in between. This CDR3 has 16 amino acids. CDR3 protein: CASSQADDVDGGTQYF. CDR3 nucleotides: TGCGCCAGCAGCCAGGCGGACGACGTCGACGGAGGAACGCAGTATTTT.

CDR3: CASSQAGGQGGSYEQYF. As DNA, the CDR3 is TGCGCCAGCAGCCAAGCCGGTGGACAGGGCGGCTCCTACGAGCAGTACTTC. V gene TRBV4-1 combines with J gene TRBJ2-7, with TRBD1 identical over 8 bases. CDR1 MGHRA and CDR2 YSYEKL come from the germline V gene. This CDR3 spans 17 amino acids. Trimming at V came to 1 base and at J to 0 bases, leaving 8 bases not matched to a gene.

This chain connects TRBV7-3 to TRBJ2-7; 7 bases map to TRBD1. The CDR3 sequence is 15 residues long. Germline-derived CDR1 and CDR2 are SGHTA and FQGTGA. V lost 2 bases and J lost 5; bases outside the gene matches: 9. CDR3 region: CASSLGGQDTHEQYF. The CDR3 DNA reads TGTGCCAGCAGCTTAGGTGGACAGGATACCCACGAGCAGTACTTC.

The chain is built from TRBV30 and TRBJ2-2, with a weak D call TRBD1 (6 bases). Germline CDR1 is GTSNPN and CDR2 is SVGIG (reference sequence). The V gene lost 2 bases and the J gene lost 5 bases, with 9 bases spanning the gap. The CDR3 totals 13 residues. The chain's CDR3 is CAWSNGQTGELFF. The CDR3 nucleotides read TGTGCCTGGAGTAATGGACAGACCGGGGAGCTGTTTTTT.

CDR3 nucleotides: TGTGCCAGTAGGAGCAGGGGAGACACAGATACGCAGTATTTT. Protein sequence: CASRSRGDTDTQYF. The J gene is TRBJ2-3, the V gene TRBV19, with D maybe TRBD1 (6 bases). With 6 bases removed from V and 2 bases from J, the gap between germline ends came to 12 bases. Germline V gives CDR1 LNHDA, CDR2 SQIVND (reference sequence). CDR3 length equals 14 residues.